The text below deals with one TCR beta chain. Its antigen is still unknown. Study conclusions and caveats: Under 2.2% of tumor Treg sequences matched blood Tregs or memory cells. Tumor-infiltrating Treg TCR alpha and beta sequences overlapped most with tumor naive CD4+ T cells, then blood naive. Tumor memory CD4+ T cell TCR gene usage was found to cluster with blood and lymph node memory CD4+ cells and with lymph node naive CD4+ cells.

This CDR3 is 12 amino acids long. The V end was cut by 4 bases, the J end by 6 bases, with 9 bases between. Memory CD4+ T cells were sorted as CD4+CD45RO+CD25- cells. Adaptor-ligated barcode primers were used to amplify TRBV12-4/TRBJ1-2 clonotypes. TCRdb re-called the multiplex PCR reads with MiXCR, one entry per CDR3 protein. The sample lists under 1,500 distinct CDR3 sequences, around 20% occurring once. The sequence was obtained from a female donor with breast cancer. V and J are TRBV12-3 or TRBV12-4 and TRBJ1-2, with D possibly matching TRBD1 (6 bases). The source material was memory CD4+ T cells sorted from blood. Regarding subset: memory CD4+ T cells, CD4+CD45RO+CD25-. The CDR3 coding sequence is TGTGCCAGCAGTTCCGACAGGCATGGCTACACCTTC. Protein: CASSSDRHGYTF.